This T cell receptor (beta chain) was identified during a study of T cells in localized non-small cell lung cancer (dated by TCRdb to between 2020 and 2021). For context, the study as a whole: Comparing tumors with uninvolved tumor-adjacent lungs, the study looked at the T cell repertoires of 236 patients with early-stage NSCLC. The cohort comprised roughly 240 treatment-naïve NSCLC patients with resected, localized lung tumors. Of the NSCLC patients, around 130 were male and around 99 were female, and the mean age was roughly 61 years.

Comments on this clone: What this receptor recognizes is not known. No base-level quality is on record; no much larger clone is a single base apart.

Findings and caveats that apply to the study as a whole: Because the study design was exploratory, TCR variables were selected using unadjusted p-values without false-discovery rate correction. A median of around 50 of the top 100 tumor clones turned up in the paired uninvolved adjacent lung, and about 28 of those clones also ranked among the top 100 of that same adjacent lung. Because multi-region sequencing of the tumors was not done, intratumor heterogeneity could not be ruled out. Longer overall survival was associated with higher T cell density in blood, whereas shorter survival was associated with higher clonality in adjacent lung. Uninvolved tumor-adjacent lung showed the highest T cell clonality, higher than tumor, which suggests more focused antigenic responses in the uninvolved tumor-adjacent lung.

Spanning cysteine to phenylalanine, the CDR3 consists of 13 amino acids. Solely the CDR3 DNA is kept, with 39 bases framed from the first base. CDR1 and CDR2, per the germline V gene, are MNHEY and SVGAGI. V is clipped by 6 bases and J by 4 bases, and the sequence between their germline boundaries is 11 bases long. TCR beta CDR3 regions were sequenced from DNA using the immunoSEQ Assay. Per the source publication's procedure: T cell density was computed as TCR beta template counts normalized to usable DNA estimated by amplifying housekeeping genes. Using the preseqR package, richness was estimated by extrapolating to 120,000 templates for tissue samples and 400,000 templates for PBMC samples. Clonality was defined as one minus Pielou's evenness. To identify tissue-enriched TCRs, differential abundance testing was run on productive amino-acid clonotypes with a minimum total count of 5 and an alpha of 0.1. Repertoire overlap between compartments was quantified with the Jaccard Index and Morisita Overlap Index. GLIPH grouped TCR beta CDR3s together with public tetramer-defined viral CDR3s, and a viral motif had to include at least three viral sequences and show V-gene enrichment. Sourced from immuneACCESS, this table was stored by TCRdb with only in-frame sequences that have V and J called. A share of the clones is absent; for the studies checked, an unresolved V gene accounts for under half, and the remainder has no known explanation. For V, J and clone size, that table is used; D and trimming come from the DNA. The sample profile shows about 24,000 clones; 70% to 90% of them were found once. Of the sample, roughly 9% falls within the top ten clones.

At diagnosis, peripheral blood, uninvolved tumor-adjacent lung and tumor were collected and were preserved as a mix of fresh-frozen and FFPE material. Blood samples were analyzed as peripheral blood mononuclear cells for TCR repertoire profiling. The sample here was peripheral blood mononuclear cells, taken before any cancer treatment. This TCR came from a woman aged 35 to 70 with stage III lung adenocarcinoma. Recombination joined TRBV6-5 with TRBJ2-3, with TRBD1 as a weak D call on 6 bases. The base sequence is TGTGCCAGCAGCCTGGGGGCCGCAGATACGCAGTATTTT. The translation is CASSLGAADTQYF.